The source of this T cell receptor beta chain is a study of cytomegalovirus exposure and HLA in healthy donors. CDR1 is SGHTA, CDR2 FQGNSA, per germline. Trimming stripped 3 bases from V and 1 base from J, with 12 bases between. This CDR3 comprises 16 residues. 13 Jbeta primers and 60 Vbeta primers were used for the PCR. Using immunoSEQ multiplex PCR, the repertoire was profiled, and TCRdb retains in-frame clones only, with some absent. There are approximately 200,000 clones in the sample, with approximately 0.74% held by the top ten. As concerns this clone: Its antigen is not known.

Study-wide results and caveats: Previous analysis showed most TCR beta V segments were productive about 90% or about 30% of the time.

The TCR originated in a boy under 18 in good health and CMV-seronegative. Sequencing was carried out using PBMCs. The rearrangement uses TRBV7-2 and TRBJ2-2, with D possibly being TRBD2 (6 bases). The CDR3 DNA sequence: TGTGCCAGCAGCTTGATGCGGGGACGGAACACCGGGGAGCTGTTTTTT. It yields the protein CASSLMRGRNTGELFF.